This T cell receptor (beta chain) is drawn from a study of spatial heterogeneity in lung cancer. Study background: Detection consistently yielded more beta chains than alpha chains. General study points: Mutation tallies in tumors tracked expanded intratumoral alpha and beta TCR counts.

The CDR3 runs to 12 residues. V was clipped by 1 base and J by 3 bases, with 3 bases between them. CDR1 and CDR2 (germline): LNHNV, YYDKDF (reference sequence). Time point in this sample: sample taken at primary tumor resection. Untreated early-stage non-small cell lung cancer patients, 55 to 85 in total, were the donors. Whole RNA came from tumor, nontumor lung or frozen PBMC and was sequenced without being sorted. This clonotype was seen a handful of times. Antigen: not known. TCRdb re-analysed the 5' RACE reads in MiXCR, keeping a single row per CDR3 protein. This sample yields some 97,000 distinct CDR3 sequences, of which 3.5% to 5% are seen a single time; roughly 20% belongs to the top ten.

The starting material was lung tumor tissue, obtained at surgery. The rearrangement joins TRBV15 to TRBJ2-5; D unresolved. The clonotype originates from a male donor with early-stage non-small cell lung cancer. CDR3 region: CATSRGEETQYF. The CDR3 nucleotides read TGTGCCACCAGCAGAGGAGAAGAGACCCAGTACTTC.